This record concerns one T cell receptor beta chain sequence. This entry comes from a study of blood T cell repertoires in COVID-19. On the study more broadly: Italy, Spain and the United States were the sources of the convalescent and acute COVID-19 samples. T cells, B-cell-depleted T cells, or PBMCs supplied cDNA or gDNA.

The V segment lost 3 bases and the J segment 6 bases; nucleotides outside the gene matches: 14. This CDR3 region has 16 residues. The germline gives CDR1 MNHNS, CDR2 SASEGT. Per the original data handling: For nucleated cells, counts were estimated from reference gene primer amplification. The assay was immunoSEQ multiplex PCR, and TCRdb's table has in-frame clones only and misses some. That table gives V, J and clone size, and the DNA gave D and trimming. The profile shows 150,000 to 200,000 clones, 70% to 90% of them singletons. This TCR was recovered from an elderly woman in a cohort sampled during active or convalescent COVID-19. The sequenced sample consisted of peripheral blood. This chain joins TRBV6-1 and TRBJ2-7; TRBD1 agrees at 7 bases. CDR3 nucleotide sequence: TGTGCCAGCAGTGATTTACAGGGGATCAGTCTCGGCGAGCAGTACTTC. Translation gives CASSDLQGISLGEQYF.